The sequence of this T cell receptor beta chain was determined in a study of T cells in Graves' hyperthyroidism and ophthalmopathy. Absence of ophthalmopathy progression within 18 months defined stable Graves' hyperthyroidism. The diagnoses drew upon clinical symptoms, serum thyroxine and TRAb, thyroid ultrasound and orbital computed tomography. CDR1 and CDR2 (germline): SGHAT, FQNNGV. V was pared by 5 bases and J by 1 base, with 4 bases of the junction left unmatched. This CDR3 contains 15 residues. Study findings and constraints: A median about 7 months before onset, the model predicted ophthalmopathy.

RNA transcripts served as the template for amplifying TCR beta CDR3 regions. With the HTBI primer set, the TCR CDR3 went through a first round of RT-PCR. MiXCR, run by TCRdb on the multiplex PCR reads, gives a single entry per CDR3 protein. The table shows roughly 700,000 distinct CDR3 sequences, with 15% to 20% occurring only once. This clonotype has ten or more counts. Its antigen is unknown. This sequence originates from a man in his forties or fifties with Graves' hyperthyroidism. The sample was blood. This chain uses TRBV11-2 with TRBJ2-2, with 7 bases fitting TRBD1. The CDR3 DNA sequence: TGTGCCAGCAGCGGAAACAGGGGGAACACCGGGGAGCTGTTTTTT. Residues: CASSGNRGNTGELFF.